Following are 18 T cell receptor beta chains from one sample sequenced in a study of regulatory dendritic cells for organ transplantation. Sequenced by immunoSEQ multiplex PCR; TCRdb stores in-frame clones only, minus some. The sample holds under 25,000 clones, around two thirds seen once. The source material was memory CD4+ T cells from blood. Specified subset: CD45RO+ memory T cells. These receptors all stem from a human donor in good health.

Only one count was recorded for this clone. The chain carries TRBV5-1 and TRBJ2-2, with 7 bases identical to TRBD2. V lost 5 bases to trimming and J lost 6 bases; unmatched junction nucleotides: 7. The CDR3 is 14 residues long. Germline loops: CDR1 SGHRS, CDR2 YFSETQ. DNA for the CDR3: TGCGCCAGCAGAGGAACCCGGGAGGCCGGGGAGCTGTTTTTT. Protein sequence: CASRGTREAGELFF.

The gene calls are TRBV7-9 and TRBJ1-4; 9 bases are a match to TRBD1. From germline, CDR1 is SEHNR and CDR2 FQNEAQ (reference sequence). CDR3 length equals 15 residues. With 0 bases clipped from V and 7 bases from J, the junction kept 3 bases outside the gene matches. The CDR3, as DNA: TGTGCCAGCAGCTTAGCGGGACAGGGTGTTGAAAAACTGTTTTTT. Protein sequence: CASSLAGQGVEKLFF.

The chain joins TRBV18 to TRBJ2-7; 8 positions match TRBD2. V was pared by 3 bases and J by 7 bases, with 2 bases of the junction left unmatched. This CDR3 spans 12 amino acids. Germline V gene lookup returns CDR1 KGHSH and CDR2 LQKENI. In nucleotides, the CDR3 is TGTGCCAGCTCACCTTCGGGAGGGGAGCAGTACTTC. As protein: CASSPSGGEQYF.

The V and J genes are TRBV25-1 and TRBJ2-7; the match to TRBD2 covers 12 bases. The germline V gene has CDR1 MGHDK and CDR2 SYGVNS. The CDR3 runs to 17 residues. V was pared by 1 base and J by 6 bases, with 10 bases of the junction left unmatched. The CDR3 nucleotides read TGTGCCAGCAGTGAATCATCGGGACTAGCGGGCTTTGGCGAGCAGTACTTC. Residues: CASSESSGLAGFGEQYF.

The chain couples TRBV6-1 to TRBJ1-5, with TRBD1 identical over 7 bases. The CDR3 extends over 15 amino acids. The V and J ends lost 2 bases and 1 base, in that order; junction bases with no gene match: 2. Germline V gene lookup returns CDR1 MNHNS and CDR2 SASEGT. The CDR3 DNA sequence: TGTGCCAGCAGTGAAAGGGGGCAAAGCAATCAGCCCCAGCATTTT. It translates to CASSERGQSNQPQHF.

The chain combines TRBV6-6 with TRBJ1-1; the D gene is possibly TRBD1 (6 bases). Per the germline V gene, CDR1 is MNHNY and CDR2 is SVGAGI (reference sequence). Deletions cut 8 bases from V and 0 bases from J, with 19 bases between. The CDR3 loop spans 16 amino acids. The CDR3 bases are TGTGCCAGCGGCCCAACAGGGCGGCAGATGAACACTGAAGCTTTCTTT. Translating it yields CASGPTGRQMNTEAFF.

The chain is built from TRBV6-1 and TRBJ2-4; D possibly corresponds to TRBD1 (6 bases). The germline gives CDR1 MNHNS, CDR2 SASEGT. Trimming shortened V by 6 bases and J by 8 bases, and 17 bases separated the two germline ends. The CDR3 extends over 14 amino acids. The DNA of the CDR3 is TGTGCCAGCAGCGTAGACAGGCCCTCGGACATTCAGTACTTC. This encodes CASSVDRPSDIQYF.

This rearrangement joins TRBV7-3 to TRBJ2-1; D may be TRBD2 (7 bases). Germline-derived CDR1 and CDR2 are SGHTA and FQGTGA. The CDR3 has 16 residues. V was pared by 5 bases and J by 4 bases, with 18 bases between. CDR3 region: CASSPKDGGQYNEQFF. CDR3 DNA: TGTGCCAGCAGCCCTAAGGACGGGGGGCAGTACAATGAGCAGTTCTTC.

V is TRBV15 and J is TRBJ1-5, with a possible D match to TRBD1 (5 bases). V was pared by 5 bases and J by 1 base, with 6 bases between. The length of the CDR3 is 13 residues. CDR1 is LNHNV, CDR2 YYDKDF, per germline (reference sequence). The CDR3: CATSGGSNQPQHF. The DNA for the CDR3 is TGTGCCACCAGCGGGGGGAGCAATCAGCCCCAGCATTTT.

This clone was observed a single time. The genes are TRBV10-3 and TRBJ2-3; D may be TRBD1 (6 bases). The CDR3 covers 15 residues. Germline values: CDR1 ENHRY, CDR2 SYGVKD. Trimming cost V 7 bases and J 2 bases, with 16 bases left between them. The CDR3 DNA sequence: TGTGCCATCACCAAACAGGGCTTCACCACAGATACGCAGTATTTT. Encoded protein: CAITKQGFTTDTQYF.

In the case of this clone: Other DNA sequences in the same sample also yield this CDR3. The chain links TRBV5-6 to TRBJ2-7; TRBD2 agrees at 7 bases. Germline CDR1 SGHDT, CDR2 YYEEEE. The CDR3 is 14 residues long. Trimming at V came to 1 base and at J to 7 bases, leaving 8 bases not matched to a gene. The CDR3 DNA reads TGTGCCAGCAGCTTGATCCAGCGGGGAGATGAGCAGTACTTC. Its protein is CASSLIQRGDEQYF.

The chain couples TRBV5-4 to TRBJ2-5; possibly TRBD1 for D (6 bases). The CDR3 sequence is 16 residues long. CDR1 and CDR2 (germline): SGHNT, YYREEE (reference sequence). Trimming pared 0 bases from V and 5 bases from J, leaving 17 bases between. The CDR3 sequence: CASSLALGQRGETQYF. The CDR3 DNA reads as TGTGCCAGCAGCTTGGCCCTAGGACAGAGGGGGGAGACCCAGTACTTC.

The chain carries TRBV2 and TRBJ2-3; D gene unclear. Germline V gene lookup returns CDR1 SNHLY and CDR2 FYNNEI. The CDR3 has 14 amino acids. Trimming removed 1 base at V and 0 bases at J, with 5 bases between. CDR3 sequence: CASSEGLSTDTQYF. The CDR3, as DNA: TGTGCCAGCAGTGAAGGACTCAGCACAGATACGCAGTATTTT.

This clone was seen more than once but under ten times. This chain uses TRBV15 with TRBJ1-2; 8 bases line up with TRBD1. The trim removed 3 bases at V and 0 bases at J, leaving 3 bases unmatched. Germline values: CDR1 LNHNV, CDR2 YYDKDF (reference sequence). CDR3 length: 15 residues. Here the CDR3 DNA reads TGTGCCACCAGCAGGGGACAGGTATCTAACTATGGCTACACCTTC. Amino acids: CATSRGQVSNYGYTF.

The V call is TRBV11-2, the J call TRBJ2-7; the match to TRBD2 covers 7 bases. In germline, CDR1 is SGHAT, CDR2 FQNNGV. Trimming at V came to 7 bases and at J to 5 bases, leaving 8 bases not matched to a gene. This CDR3 is built from 13 residues. This CDR3 is CASIGLGRHEQYF. The CDR3 nucleotides read TGTGCCAGCATAGGACTAGGCCGTCACGAGCAGTACTTC. Full variable domain (missing parts from reference TRBV11-2 and TRBJ2-7): EAGVAQSPRYKIIEKRQSVAFWCNPISGHATLYWYQQILGQGPKLLIQFQNNGVVDDSQLPKDRFSAERLKGVDSTLKIQPAKLEDSAVYLCASIGLGRHEQYFGPGTRLTVT.

V and J are TRBV6-5 and TRBJ1-1; D gene unclear. The germline V gene has CDR1 MNHEY and CDR2 SVGAGI. This CDR3 comprises 14 residues. Deletions cut 3 bases from V and 0 bases from J, with 8 bases between. The CDR3 reads CASSYRYMNTEAFF. CDR3 bases: TGTGCCAGCAGTTATAGATATATGAACACTGAAGCTTTCTTT.

This clone was found a few times. V usage is TRBV6-5 and J usage is TRBJ2-7; D might be TRBD1 (7 bases). This CDR3 spans 15 amino acids. Germline V lookup: CDR1 MNHEY, CDR2 SVGAGI. Trimming took 5 bases from V and 3 from J, leaving 17 bases between them. The CDR3 region has the DNA TGTGCCAGCAGTGGGAGGACAGGTATTTTCTACGAGCAGTACTTC. Translated, it gives CASSGRTGIFYEQYF.

The chain uses TRBV6-1 and TRBJ1-5, with D possibly being TRBD1 (6 bases). The CDR3 covers 19 residues. V was shortened by 4 bases and J by 0 bases, with 22 bases between the two germline ends. CDR1 is MNHNS and CDR2 is SASEGT in the germline V gene. CDR3 coding DNA: TGTGCCAGCAGTGGAAGAATTCCGGGACAAATATATAGCAATCAGCCCCAGCATTTT. Translated, it gives CASSGRIPGQIYSNQPQHF.